These 32 T cell receptor beta chains share one sample of origin, sequenced in a study of beta chain features in type 1 diabetes. The authors reverse transcribed all of the isolated RNA, so sequencing captured expressed TCRB transcripts. Profiled with immunoSEQ multiplex PCR; TCRdb holds only in-frame clones, not every one. This table holds around 360,000 clones, 10% to 15% found once. Study-level results: Among all four CD4+ subsets, Type 1 diabetes patients had TCRB CDR3s that were moderately but significantly shorter.

Antigens of these TCRs are unknown. The source material was naive CD4+ T cells from blood. These receptors came from a woman under 30 with type 1 diabetes.

The chain couples TRBV7-9 to TRBJ1-1; TRBD1 agrees at 7 bases. The V gene's germline CDR1 is SEHNR and CDR2 FQNEAQ (reference sequence). The CDR3 runs 16 residues. V dropped 5 bases and J dropped 6; count of bases not matched to a gene: 15. CDR3 amino acids: CASSPSLQGTLAEAFF. CDR3 bases: TGTGCCAGCAGCCCTTCCCTACAGGGGACCCTGGCTGAAGCTTTCTTT. Based on the CDR3 plus reference TRBV7-9 and TRBJ1-1, the full variable domain is DTGVSQNPRHKITKRGQNVTFRCDPISEHNRLYWYRQTLGQGPEFLTYFQNEAQLEKSRLLSDRFSAERPKGSFSTLEIQRTEQGDSAMYLCASSPSLQGTLAEAFFGQGTRLTVV.

The chain combines TRBV28 with TRBJ2-7; perhaps TRBD1 as D (6 bases). The CDR3 runs to 14 residues. The germline V gene encodes CDR1 MDHEN and CDR2 SYDVKM. The V end was cut by 7 bases, the J end by 6 bases, with 19 bases between. The CDR3 loop is CASIPGQLFGEQYF. Here the CDR3 DNA reads TGTGCCAGCATCCCCGGACAGCTTTTCGGCGAGCAGTACTTC.

The rearrangement joins TRBV7-9 to TRBJ1-2; TRBD1 matches at 9 bases. With 6 bases clipped from V and 4 bases from J, the junction kept 6 bases outside the gene matches. This CDR3 contains 14 residues. Germline loops: CDR1 SEHNR, CDR2 FQNEAQ (reference sequence). DNA of the CDR3: TGTGCCAGCAGAGGGACAGGGCGTTTCTATGGCTACACCTTC. Its protein is CASRGTGRFYGYTF.

The chain combines TRBV1 with TRBJ2-1; the table's D gene call, TRBD2, was not cross checked with the DNA. TRBV1 is noted as a pseudogene. The CDR3 has 16 amino acids. Written as DNA, the CDR3 is TGCACCAGCAGCCAGCCAACTAGCGGGGGTGGCGATGAGCAGTTCTTC. Translated, it gives CTSSQPTSGGGDEQFF.

This clone was seen more than once but under ten times. This chain joins TRBV28 and TRBJ2-3; maybe TRBD1 (6 bases). The CDR3 runs 15 residues. The germline V gene has CDR1 MDHEN and CDR2 SYDVKM. V was clipped by 7 bases and J by 4 bases, with 18 bases between them. CDR3 region: CASTQGPGEADTQYF. The DNA of the CDR3 is TGTGCCAGCACCCAGGGGCCGGGCGAGGCAGATACGCAGTATTTT.

This clone was observed a few times. The chain combines TRBV5-6 with TRBJ2-5; TRBD2 aligns across 7 bases. The CDR3 totals 15 residues. The V gene's germline CDR1 is SGHDT and CDR2 YYEEEE. Trimming at V came to 0 bases and at J to 4 bases, leaving 6 bases not matched to a gene. The CDR3 region is CASSLGSGGGETQYF. The CDR3 region has the DNA TGTGCCAGCAGCTTGGGATCGGGGGGAGGAGAGACCCAGTACTTC. The full variable domain, with the rest looked up from reference TRBV5-6 and TRBJ2-5, is DAGVTQSPTHLIKTRGQQVTLRCSPKSGHDTVSWYQQALGQGPQFIFQYYEEEERQRGNFPDRFSGHQFPNYSSELNVNALLLGDSALYLCASSLGSGGGETQYFGPGTRLLVL.

This chain uses TRBV12-5 with TRBJ1-2; TRBD1 matches 11 bases. Germline V gene lookup returns CDR1 LGHNT and CDR2 FRNRAP. The CDR3 contains 17 residues. With 4 bases clipped from V and 8 bases from J, the junction kept 15 bases outside the gene matches. The CDR3 DNA is TGTGCTAGTGGTTCAGGACAGGGGGCGCGGCGGGTTGGAGGCTACACCTTC. Translated: CASGSGQGARRVGGYTF.

This rearrangement joins TRBV9 to TRBJ1-3; a weak D match, TRBD1 (6 bases). The CDR3 extends over 15 amino acids. Trimming shortened V by 0 bases and J by 2 bases, and 9 bases separated the two germline ends. CDR1 and CDR2 (germline): SGDLS, YYNGEE. As DNA, the CDR3 is TGTGCCAGCAGCGTAGATCAGGGGCCTGGAAACACCATATATTTT. This gives the protein CASSVDQGPGNTIYF.

This clone occurred a few times. The chain carries TRBV19 and TRBJ1-2; D remains ambiguous. The CDR3 contains 14 residues. Between the trimmed V and J ends, which lost 7 bases and 4 bases, there was a span of 16 bases. From germline, CDR1 is LNHDA and CDR2 SQIVND (reference sequence). This chain's CDR3 is CASMRGIESYGYTF. The CDR3, as DNA: TGTGCCAGTATGAGAGGGATCGAGTCCTATGGCTACACCTTC.

V usage is TRBV7-8 and J usage is TRBJ2-3, with D possibly being TRBD1 (6 bases). The CDR3 covers 14 residues. V was shortened by 6 bases and J by 4 bases, with 14 bases between the two germline ends. Germline-derived CDR1 and CDR2 are SGHVS and FQNEAQ. The CDR3 loop reads CASRHTGTPDTQYF. The CDR3 region has the DNA TGTGCCAGCAGACACACAGGGACCCCAGATACGCAGTATTTT.

This clone was detected a few times. This sequence joins TRBV5-1 and TRBJ2-2; 13 nucleotides line up with TRBD2. Germline CDR1 and CDR2: SGHRS and YFSETQ. The junction had 3 bases not matched to a gene; V was cut back by 4 bases and J by 3 bases. The CDR3 length is 16 residues. CDR3 nucleotides: TGCGCCAGCAGCGGACTAGCGGGGGTCCACACCGGGGAGCTGTTTTTT. Amino acids: CASSGLAGVHTGELFF.

V and J are TRBV20-1 and TRBJ1-1; 7 positions match TRBD1. Germline V lookup: CDR1 DFQATT, CDR2 SNEGSKA (reference sequence). This CDR3 comprises 11 residues. Trimming removed 6 bases from V and 11 bases from J; junction bases left unmatched: 9. This chain's CDR3 is CSAKGQREAFF. For the CDR3, the DNA is TGCAGTGCGAAGGGACAGAGAGAGGCTTTCTTT.

The V and J genes are TRBV23-1 and TRBJ2-2; TRBD1 aligns across 10 bases. TRBV23-1 belongs to the ORF category, with a function that is uncertain. Trimming took 7 bases from V and 6 from J; bases not matched to a gene: 5. This CDR3 is built from 14 residues. CDR3 DNA: TGCGCCAGCAATGACAGGGGGCGATCCGGGGAGCTGTTTTTT. Its translation: CASNDRGRSGELFF.

The chain is built from TRBV4-2 and TRBJ2-1; 10 bases are shared with TRBD1. V trimming: 3 bases; J trimming: 9 bases; junction bases outside the gene matches: 5. In germline, CDR1 is LGHNA, CDR2 YNFKEQ. The CDR3 has 14 amino acids. CDR3 sequence (DNA): TGTGCCAGCAGCCAGCCCGACAGGGGGCTTGAGCAGTTCTTC. Translation: CASSQPDRGLEQFF.

The chain links TRBV6-5 to TRBJ1-2; 12 positions match TRBD1. The germline V gene has CDR1 MNHEY and CDR2 SVGAGI. CDR3 size: 14 residues. V trimming: 0 bases; J trimming: 11 bases; junction bases outside the gene matches: 4. CDR3 residues: CASSYSGTGGRYTF. In nucleotides, the CDR3 is TGTGCCAGCAGTTACTCGGGGACAGGGGGCCGTTACACCTTC.

This chain joins TRBV28 and TRBJ2-4, with 8 bases aligning to TRBD2. The CDR3 contains 16 residues. J lost 3 bases, V lost 6 bases, and 10 bases had no gene match. Germline-derived CDR1 and CDR2 are MDHEN and SYDVKM. Here the CDR3 reads CASREAGTRGKNIQYF. The DNA of the CDR3 is TGTGCCAGCAGAGAAGCCGGGACTAGGGGCAAAAACATTCAGTACTTC. The full variable domain, rest sourced from reference TRBV28 and TRBJ2-4, is DVKVTQSSRYLVKRTGEKVFLECVQDMDHENMFWYRQDPGLGLRLIYFSYDVKMKEKGDIPEGYSVSREKKERFSLILESASTNQTSMYLCASREAGTRGKNIQYFGAGTRLSVL.

This clone showed up just a few times. V gene TRBV25-1 combines with J gene TRBJ2-1; 11 nucleotides align to TRBD2. V lost 1 base and J lost 7; bases outside the gene matches: 6. Germline CDR1 reads MGHDK; CDR2 reads SYGVNS. CDR3 length: 16 amino acids. The CDR3 DNA follows: TGTGCCAGCAGTGAATCGCTAGCGGGGGGCATGAATGAGCAGTTCTTC. This gives the protein CASSESLAGGMNEQFF. Combining the CDR3 with reference TRBV25-1 and TRBJ2-1 gives the whole variable domain EADIYQTPRYLVIGTGKKITLECSQTMGHDKMYWYQQDPGMELHLIHYSYGVNSTEKGDLSSESTVSRIRTEHFPLTLESARPSHTSQYLCASSESLAGGMNEQFFGPGTRLTVL.

The V gene is TRBV4-1, the J gene TRBJ2-1; 12 positions match TRBD2. This CDR3 is built from 14 residues. Losses at the gene ends were 7 bases for V and 9 bases for J; bases not matched to a gene: 7. Germline V lookup: CDR1 MGHRA, CDR2 YSYEKL. The CDR3 is CASTGLAGGVEQFF. DNA of the CDR3: TGCGCCAGCACGGGGCTAGCGGGAGGGGTTGAGCAGTTCTTC.

This clone came up a few times. CDR3 nucleotides: TGCAGTTTTGACAGGGCGAATGAGCAGTTCTTC. It specifies CSFDRANEQFF. The V and J genes are TRBV20-1 and TRBJ2-1, with TRBD1 matching over 7 bases. The CDR3 length is 11 residues. V lost 8 bases to trimming and J lost 7 bases; unmatched junction nucleotides: 5. Germline V gives CDR1 DFQATT, CDR2 SNEGSKA (reference sequence).

The rearrangement links TRBV5-1 to TRBJ2-7, with 8 bases matching TRBD1. With V trimmed by 4 bases and J by 0 bases, 15 bases remained unmatched. CDR1 SGHRS and CDR2 YFSETQ come from the germline V gene. The CDR3 runs 18 residues. The CDR3 reads CASSLAGGLLGFSYEQYF. Here the CDR3 DNA reads TGCGCCAGCAGCCTTGCAGGGGGCTTATTGGGCTTCTCCTACGAGCAGTACTTC. Full variable domain (missing parts from reference TRBV5-1 and TRBJ2-7): KAGVTQTPRYLIKTRGQQVTLSCSPISGHRSVSWYQQTPGQGLQFLFEYFSETQRNKGNFPGRFSGRQFSNSRSEMNVSTLELGDSALYLCASSLAGGLLGFSYEQYFGPGTRLTVT.

The rearrangement uses TRBV7-2 and TRBJ1-2; D not resolved. Trimming shortened V by 5 bases and J by 3 bases, and 10 bases separated the two germline ends. Germline loops: CDR1 SGHTA, CDR2 FQGNSA. The CDR3 totals 13 residues. This CDR3 is CASSPDMDYGYTF. The CDR3 bases are TGTGCCAGCAGCCCCGACATGGACTATGGCTACACCTTC.

The V and J genes are TRBV30 and TRBJ2-5, with D possibly matching TRBD2 (5 bases). This CDR3 has 14 residues. CDR1 is GTSNPN, CDR2 SVGIG, per germline (reference sequence). Trimming cost V 4 bases and J 2 bases, with 14 bases left between them. The CDR3 DNA reads TGTGCCTGGAACCGGAGGACCTTTCAAGAGACCCAGTACTTC. Protein sequence: CAWNRRTFQETQYF.

The chain uses TRBV28 and TRBJ2-2; 8 bases line up with TRBD1. V lost 10 bases to trimming and J lost 8 bases; unmatched junction nucleotides: 6. This CDR3 comprises 12 residues. Germline loops: CDR1 MDHEN, CDR2 SYDVKM. The CDR3 reads CATRTGSGELFF. CDR3 in DNA: TGTGCCACTAGGACAGGGTCGGGGGAGCTGTTTTTT.

In its sample, this clone was seen a few times. The CDR3 coding sequence is TGTGCCAGCAGTTACTACCCGGGGAGGTCGGCTGAAGCTTTCTTT. It yields the protein CASSYYPGRSAEAFF. V usage is TRBV6-5 and J usage is TRBJ1-1; D gene uncertain. CDR1 is MNHEY and CDR2 is SVGAGI in the germline V gene. The ends were cut back, 1 base at V and 6 bases at J, with 15 bases in the middle. The CDR3 covers 15 residues.

The chain joins TRBV7-9 to TRBJ2-7; 10 bases line up with TRBD2. V trimming: 5 bases; J trimming: 3 bases; junction bases outside the gene matches: 7. The CDR3 totals 15 residues. Germline V gene data show CDR1 as SEHNR and CDR2 as FQNEAQ (reference sequence). The CDR3 reads CASSQLAGVVYEQYF. CDR3 DNA: TGTGCCAGCAGCCAGCTAGCGGGGGTTGTCTACGAGCAGTACTTC. The full variable domain, rest sourced from reference TRBV7-9 and TRBJ2-7, is DTGVSQNPRHKITKRGQNVTFRCDPISEHNRLYWYRQTLGQGPEFLTYFQNEAQLEKSRLLSDRFSAERPKGSFSTLEIQRTEQGDSAMYLCASSQLAGVVYEQYFGPGTRLTVT.

This clone has just a few counts. V gene TRBV7-2 combines with J gene TRBJ2-5, with a tentative D call TRBD2 (6 bases). V gave up 6 bases and J gave up 7 bases, with 18 bases separating them. Germline-derived CDR1 and CDR2 are SGHTA and FQGNSA. The CDR3 runs 14 residues. In DNA form, the CDR3 reads TGTGCCAGCAGTTCATCGGGGGTTTTGGGGACCCAGTACTTC. It is translated as CASSSSGVLGTQYF.

This clone occurred a few times. The chain has TRBV11-3 and TRBJ2-5, with D perhaps TRBD2 (6 bases). V lost 3 bases to trimming and J lost 0 bases, with 8 bases between them. Germline lookup yields CDR1 SGHNT and CDR2 YENEEA. This CDR3 is 14 amino acids long. The CDR3 is CASSFGGYQETQYF. The CDR3 DNA sequence: TGTGCCAGCAGCTTTGGGGGGTACCAAGAGACCCAGTACTTC.

This clone was counted between two and nine times. The rearrangement links TRBV30 to TRBJ1-4; 7 bases agree with TRBD1. This CDR3 is built from 15 residues. Germline V gene lookup returns CDR1 GTSNPN and CDR2 SVGIG (reference sequence). V shed 5 bases, J shed 4 bases, and the junction held 10 bases outside the gene matches. The DNA for the CDR3 is TGTGCCTGGGGGATTGGGACAGTTGGTAATGAAAAACTGTTTTTT. It yields the protein CAWGIGTVGNEKLFF.

The CDR3 coding sequence is TGTGCCAGCTCTCCGACTAGCGGGCCCCCCAATGAGCAGTTCTTC. Its translation: CASSPTSGPPNEQFF. The chain links TRBV18 to TRBJ2-1; 10 bases are a match to TRBD2. There are 15 residues in the CDR3. V shed 6 bases, J shed 6 bases, and the junction held 8 bases outside the gene matches. CDR1 and CDR2 from the germline V gene are KGHSH and LQKENI. Based on the CDR3 plus reference TRBV18 and TRBJ2-1, the full variable domain is NAGVMQNPRHLVRRRGQEARLRCSPMKGHSHVYWYRQLPEEGLKFMVYLQKENIIDESGMPKERFSAEFPKEGPSILRIQQVVRGDSAAYFCASSPTSGPPNEQFFGPGTRLTVL.

This clone was found a few times. CDR3 in DNA: TGTGCCAGCTCCGAGAGGACAGGCGATGAGCAGTTCTTC. Protein: CASSERTGDEQFF. The chain is built from TRBV18 and TRBJ2-1, with 7 bases aligning to TRBD1. Germline CDR1 reads KGHSH; CDR2 reads LQKENI. Trimming took 6 bases from V and 8 from J; bases not matched to a gene: 7. The CDR3 length is 13 residues.

V and J are TRBV10-3 and TRBJ2-6, with D maybe TRBD2 (5 bases). The CDR3 covers 14 residues. Germline V lookup: CDR1 ENHRY, CDR2 SYGVKD. Deletions cut 7 bases from V and 3 bases from J, with 10 bases between. The CDR3 DNA reads as TGTGCCATCATGGGGAGCGTTGGGGCCAACGTCCTGACTTTC. Translating it yields CAIMGSVGANVLTF.

The chain is built from TRBV4-3 and TRBJ1-1, with D perhaps matching TRBD1 (5 bases). Germline CDR1 and CDR2: LGHNA and YSLEER. V gave up 2 bases and J gave up 6 bases, with 19 bases separating them. CDR3 length: 16 residues. As DNA, the CDR3 is TGCGCCAGCAGCCAACTCCGGGGGGGGGTTGGGTCTGAAGCTTTCTTT. It translates to CASSQLRGGVGSEAFF.